This is a list of T cell receptor beta chains from one sample in a study of cytomegalovirus exposure and HLA in healthy donors. TCRdb keeps only in-frame clones here, not all; method: immunoSEQ multiplex PCR. Of around 100,000 clones listed, 67% are singletons. The source material was PBMCs. These receptor sequences come from a young man in good health and CMV-seropositive. The CDR3 runs from the conserved cysteine through the conserved F or W. D genes are given only for firm matches. The size entry is marked missing in some rows and otherwise reads once, few, many or a size class.

TRBV7-3	.	TRBJ2-5	.	CASSSLSAESQETQYF	TGTGCCAGCAGCTCCCTAAGCGCGGAATCGCAAGAGACCCAGTACTTC
TRBV7-2	TRBD1	TRBJ1-1	.	CASSSLTGGLNTEAFF	TGTGCCAGCAGCTCCCTGACAGGGGGCCTTAACACTGAAGCTTTCTTT
TRBV7-3	TRBD2	TRBJ2-1	few	CASSRVGGYNEQFF	TGTGCCAGCAGCCGGGTGGGGGGGTACAATGAGCAGTTCTTC
TRBV29-1	.	TRBJ1-2	.	CSVEEGQHYGYTF	TGCAGCGTTGAAGAAGGACAGCACTATGGCTACACCTTC
TRBV5-6	.	TRBJ2-7	.	CASSLFHYEQYF	TGTGCCAGCAGCTTGTTTCATTACGAGCAGTACTTC
TRBV10-2	.	TRBJ1-2	.	CASSSTVTGLPGYTF	TGCGCCAGCTCTTCGACCGTCACAGGGTTACCCGGCTACACCTTC
TRBV19	TRBD2	TRBJ2-3	.	CATRRGGSTDTQYF	TGTGCCACAAGACGGGGGGGTAGCACAGATACGCAGTATTTT
TRBV7-6	TRBD1	TRBJ1-6	.	CASSSANRGYNSPLHF	TGTGCCAGCAGCTCTGCGAACAGGGGATATAATTCACCCCTCCACTTT
TRBV7-9	.	TRBJ2-3	.	CASSLARSVGQNTDTQYF	TGTGCCAGCAGCTTAGCGCGGAGCGTCGGACAGAACACAGATACGCAGTATTTT
TRBV27	TRBD1	TRBJ1-4	few	CASSFDRVEKLFF	TGTGCCAGCAGTTTCGACAGGGTGGAAAAACTGTTTTTT
TRBV11-2	.	TRBJ2-3	.	CASSWRLDTQYF	TGTGCCAGCAGCTGGAGGCTAGATACGCAGTATTTT
TRBV6-5	TRBD1	TRBJ1-2	.	CASSQGQTYYGYTF	TGTGCCAGCAGTCAGGGACAGACCTACTATGGCTACACCTTC
TRBV5-6	TRBD2	TRBJ2-1	few	CASSGGPGTSGGSEQFF	TGTGCCAGCAGCGGAGGACCCGGGACTAGCGGGGGTAGTGAGCAGTTCTTC
TRBV28	.	TRBJ2-1	.	CASSFVRTGNFNEQFF	TGTGCCAGCAGCTTTGTTAGGACGGGGAATTTCAATGAGCAGTTCTTC
TRBV2	TRBD1	TRBJ1-5	.	CASRIQGQSNQPQHF	TGTGCCAGCAGGATTCAGGGACAGAGCAATCAGCCCCAGCATTTT
TRBV6-9	.	TRBJ1-2	.	CASSYPHHRTRYGYTF	TGTGCCAGCAGTTACCCCCATCACAGAACCCGCTATGGCTACACCTTC
TRBV6-4	.	TRBJ1-6	.	CASSSDSNSPLHF	TGTGCCAGCAGTTCAGACAGCAATTCACCCCTCCACTTT
TRBV25-1	.	TRBJ2-3	.	CASSPSSGSNTQYF	TGTGCCAGCAGTCCCAGTTCGGGTTCGAATACGCAGTATTTT
TRBV15	.	TRBJ1-5	.	CATSRVGPQHF	TGTGCCACCAGCAGAGTTGGCCCCCAGCATTTT
TRBV11-2	.	TRBJ1-6	.	CASSFDGGANSPLHF	TGTGCCAGCAGCTTCGATGGGGGGGCGAATTCACCCCTCCACTTT
TRBV5-1	TRBD2	TRBJ2-3	few	CASSGRGTSFAGLDTQYF	TGCGCCAGCAGCGGACGTGGGACTAGTTTTGCTGGGTTAGATACGCAGTATTTT
TRBV19	.	TRBJ1-5	.	CASSVQGWSNQPQHF	TGTGCCAGTAGTGTCCAGGGTTGGAGCAATCAGCCCCAGCATTTT
TRBV30	.	TRBJ2-3	.	CAWTVPPGDTQYF	TGTGCCTGGACCGTCCCCCCGGGGGATACGCAGTATTTT
TRBV5-1	TRBD1	TRBJ1-6	.	CASRITGGAYNSPLHF	TGCGCCAGCAGAATAACAGGGGGCGCCTATAATTCACCCCTCCACTTT
TRBV29-1	.	TRBJ1-2	few	CSVEDSGGGYTF	TGCAGCGTTGAAGATTCCGGAGGAGGCTACACCTTC
TRBV7-9	TRBD1	TRBJ2-7	.	CASSLTTGILYEQYF	TGTGCCAGCAGCTTAACGACAGGGATTTTGTACGAGCAGTACTTC
TRBV5-1	.	TRBJ1-1	.	CASSPDPSGAEAFF	TGCGCCAGCAGTCCGGACCCCAGCGGCGCTGAAGCTTTCTTT
TRBV28	.	TRBJ1-1	.	CASSLLKQGAFF	TGTGCCAGCAGTTTACTCAAACAGGGAGCTTTCTTT
TRBV7-9	.	TRBJ2-3	.	CASSAAGGPGDTQYF	TGTGCCAGCAGCGCGGCCGGGGGACCAGGAGATACGCAGTATTTT
TRBV2	.	TRBJ2-1	once	CASRILVQFF	TGTGCCAGCAGAATTTTAGTTCAGTTCTTC
TRBV5-1	.	TRBJ2-5	.	CASSLFAFVEGEPQETQYF	TGCGCCAGCAGCTTGTTTGCTTTCGTTGAGGGGGAACCGCAAGAGACCCAGTACTTC
TRBV20-1	.	TRBJ1-2	.	CRLGQGLFF	TGCAGGCTCGGCCAGGGGCTATTCTTC
TRBV4-1	.	TRBJ2-3	.	CASSQDWGPDADTQYF	TGCGCCAGCAGCCAAGATTGGGGGCCTGACGCAGATACGCAGTATTTT
TRBV10-3	TRBD1	TRBJ1-3	once	CATWGRGSGNTIYF	TGTGCCACCTGGGGCAGGGGGTCTGGAAACACCATATATTTT
TRBV5-4	.	TRBJ1-1	few	CASSLLGTTEAFF	TGTGCCAGCAGCTTGCTGGGCACCACTGAAGCTTTCTTT
TRBV7-9	.	TRBJ1-4	.	CASSLEAGAYEKLFF	TGTGCCAGCAGCTTAGAGGCAGGGGCTTATGAAAAACTGTTTTTT
TRBV4-2	.	TRBJ2-5	.	CASSQGLERRETQYF	TGTGCCAGCAGCCAAGGGCTGGAGAGGCGGGAGACCCAGTACTTC